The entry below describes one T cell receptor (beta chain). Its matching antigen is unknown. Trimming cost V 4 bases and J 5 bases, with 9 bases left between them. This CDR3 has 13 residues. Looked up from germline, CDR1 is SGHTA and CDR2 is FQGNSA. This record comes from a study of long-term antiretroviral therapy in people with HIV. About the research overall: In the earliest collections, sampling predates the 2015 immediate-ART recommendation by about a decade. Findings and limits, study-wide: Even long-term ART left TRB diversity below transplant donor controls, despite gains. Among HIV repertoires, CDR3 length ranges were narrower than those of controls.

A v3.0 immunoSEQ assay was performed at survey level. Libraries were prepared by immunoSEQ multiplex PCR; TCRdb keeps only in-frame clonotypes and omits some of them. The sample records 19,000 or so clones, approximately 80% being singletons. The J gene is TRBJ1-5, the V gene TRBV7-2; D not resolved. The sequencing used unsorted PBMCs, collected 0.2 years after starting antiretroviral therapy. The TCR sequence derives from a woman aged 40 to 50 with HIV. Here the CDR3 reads CASSSEADQPQHF. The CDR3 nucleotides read TGTGCCAGCAGCTCTGAGGCAGATCAGCCCCAGCATTTT.